One T cell receptor beta chain is described in this entry. What it recognizes is unknown. CDR1 is GTSNPN and CDR2 is SVGIG in the germline V gene (reference sequence). CDR3 size: 14 residues. Trimming cost V 4 bases and J 1 base; bases outside gene matches: 4. These data belong to a study of cytomegalovirus exposure and HLA in healthy donors. Study-level information: Per a later analysis, the roughly 670 first-cohort and 120 validation repertoires shared one platform.

Sequencing was performed with immunoSEQ multiplex PCR; in TCRdb, only in-frame clones are kept and a portion is missing. Of 170,000 or so clones listed, roughly 85% are singletons. Findings and limits, study-wide: It was reportedly the case that the classifier diagnosed cytomegalovirus status with high specificity and sensitivity. In vitro work confirmed that a few CMV-associated chains recognize CMV antigens. The finding came from a later analysis; first-cohort TCR clusters tended to co-occur in the 90 to 150 validation repertoires.

This clonotype originated in a man aged 18 to 29 in good health and CMV-seropositive. The chain recombines TRBV30 with TRBJ2-3, with TRBD1 matching 8 bases. Sequenced: PBMCs. The CDR3 coding sequence is TGTGCCTGGACCCCGGGACAGGGCACAGATACGCAGTATTTT. It translates to CAWTPGQGTDTQYF.